Shown below are 18 T cell receptor beta chains from a single sample sequenced in a study of T-cell memory formation after mild COVID-19. TCRdb passed the 5' RACE reads through MiXCR, listing each CDR3 protein once. The repertoire includes about 560,000 distinct CDR3 sequences, roughly 17% of them detected once, and about 8.1% sits in the top ten. The sequenced material came from PBMCs or a T cell subset sorted from them (not recorded which). The origin of the receptors is an adult woman who had mild COVID-19 (a few samples of this study predate the infection). Cell type and time point are not known.

V usage is TRBV11-2 and J usage is TRBJ2-3; 8 bases match TRBD2. With V trimmed by 5 bases and J by 4 bases, 8 bases remained unmatched. The CDR3 runs 15 residues. Germline CDR1 is SGHAT and CDR2 is FQNNGV. For the CDR3, the DNA is TGTGCCAGCAGCACCGCGGGGGGAAGGGCAGATACGCAGTATTTT. Translation gives CASSTAGGRADTQYF.

This chain connects TRBV30 to TRBJ1-6; 12 bases fit TRBD1. The CDR3 runs 15 residues. Trimming at V came to 0 bases and at J to 10 bases, leaving 4 bases not matched to a gene. Per germline, CDR1 GTSNPN and CDR2 SVGIG (reference sequence). The CDR3 sequence is CAWSVGDRGRSPLHF. In DNA, the CDR3 is TGTGCCTGGAGTGTAGGGGACAGGGGGCGGTCACCCCTCCACTTT.

The V gene is TRBV7-2, the J gene TRBJ1-3, with D perhaps TRBD1 (6 bases). CDR3 length: 14 amino acids. Per the germline V gene, CDR1 is SGHTA and CDR2 is FQGNSA. V was cut by 2 bases and J by 8 bases, with 13 bases left in between. CDR3 bases: TGTGCCAGCAGCTTACTGGCAGGGGCGGACACCATATATTTT. Protein: CASSLLAGADTIYF.

In this sample, this clonotype turned up once. Compared with germline, one end of the junction differs, possibly owing to a read error. The chain couples TRBV4-1 to TRBJ1-1, with 7 bases identical to TRBD1. Germline V gives CDR1 MGHRA, CDR2 YSYEKL. The CDR3 loop spans 17 amino acids. CDR3 sequence (DNA): TGCGACAGCAGCCAAGGGGGCAGGGGCGCTACGAACACTGAAGCTTTCTTT. Translation gives CDSSQGGRGATNTEAFF.

This chain links TRBV29-1 with TRBJ2-7; TRBD1 is a possible D gene (5 bases). Trimming removed 8 bases from V and 0 bases from J, with 8 bases in between. There are 11 residues in the CDR3. Looked up from germline, CDR1 is SQVTM and CDR2 is ANQGSEA. The CDR3 DNA sequence: TGCAGCTGCAGGGACTCCTACGAGCAGTACTTC. It yields the protein CSCRDSYEQYF.

CDR3 nucleotide sequence: TGTGCCACCACCGGGTCGACAGGAGTTTACGAGCAGTACTTC. Its protein product is CATTGSTGVYEQYF. The rearrangement joins TRBV6-2 or TRBV6-3 to TRBJ2-7; possible D gene TRBD1, 6 bases. CDR3 size: 14 residues. V gave up 10 bases and J gave up 4 bases, with 20 bases separating them. Germline-derived CDR1 and CDR2 are MNHEY and SVGEGT.

This clonotype was observed a handful of times. The junction departs from germline at one end; a sequencing error may be responsible. This chain uses TRBV24-1 with TRBJ1-2; 7 bases fit TRBD1. Per the germline V gene, CDR1 is KGHDR and CDR2 is SFDVKD. The CDR3 is 16 residues long. CDR3 sequence (DNA): TGTGCCACCAGTGATTCCGGGACAGCAGCTAAGTATGGCTACACCTTC. As protein: CATSDSGTAAKYGYTF.

In its sample, this clonotype was seen a few times. J is TRBJ1-5 and V is TRBV7-2; D gene unclear. The CDR3 totals 14 residues. With 1 base removed from V and 6 bases from J, the gap between germline ends came to 10 bases. Germline CDR1 and CDR2: SGHTA and FQGNSA. The CDR3 is CASSLVPGIQPQHF. Here the CDR3 DNA reads TGTGCCAGCAGCTTAGTTCCGGGTATTCAGCCCCAGCATTTT.

The chain joins TRBV24-1 to TRBJ1-1; 8 nucleotides line up with TRBD1. J gave up 1 base and V 3 bases, and 9 bases lay outside the gene matches. The CDR3 has 17 amino acids. Germline V gene data show CDR1 as KGHDR and CDR2 as SFDVKD. The CDR3 reads CATSDAPGTGQNTEAFF. The CDR3 region has the DNA TGTGCCACCAGTGATGCCCCCGGGACAGGTCAGAACACTGAAGCTTTCTTT.

The J gene is TRBJ2-2, the V gene TRBV7-3; unclear D gene. CDR3 length: 16 amino acids. Between the trimmed V and J ends, which lost 5 bases and 0 bases, there was a span of 13 bases. Germline V gene lookup returns CDR1 SGHTA and CDR2 FQGTGA. The CDR3 protein is CASSPIQRANTGELFF. CDR3 sequence (DNA): TGTGCCAGCAGCCCTATCCAGAGAGCGAACACCGGGGAGCTGTTTTTT.

This clonotype was counted a single time. The genes are TRBV7-2 and TRBJ2-2; 7 bases agree with TRBD2. The V and J ends lost 1 base and 5 bases, in that order; junction bases with no gene match: 10. CDR1 is SGHTA, CDR2 FQGNSA, per germline. The length of the CDR3 is 17 residues. Written as DNA, the CDR3 is TGTGCCAGCAGCTTAGATCCCGCTAGCGGATCGACCGGGGAGCTGTTTTTT. As protein: CASSLDPASGSTGELFF.

This clonotype has more than one count but fewer than ten. DNA of the CDR3: TGCAGTGCTAGAGATAATGACGGGGGGAACTACAATGAGCAGTTCTTC. It is translated as CSARDNDGGNYNEQFF. The rearrangement joins TRBV20-1 to TRBJ2-1; TRBD2 matches at 7 bases. In germline, CDR1 is DFQATT, CDR2 SNEGSKA (reference sequence). The CDR3 totals 16 residues. V dropped 0 bases and J dropped 3; count of bases not matched to a gene: 8.

This rearrangement joins TRBV27 to TRBJ2-7, with 7 bases that match TRBD1. The ends lost 2 bases at V and 3 bases at J; junction bases unmatched: 4. Germline assignment: CDR1 MNHEY and CDR2 SMNVEV (reference sequence). The CDR3 covers 14 residues. CDR3 amino acids: CASSLKGAVYEQYF. The CDR3 DNA reads as TGTGCCAGCAGTTTAAAGGGGGCTGTCTACGAGCAGTACTTC.

This clonotype was seen more than once but under ten times. The genes are TRBV20-1 and TRBJ2-7; 7 bases are shared with TRBD2. The germline V gene encodes CDR1 DFQATT and CDR2 SNEGSKA (reference sequence). The CDR3 runs to 10 residues. Losses at the gene ends were 6 bases for V and 7 bases for J; bases not matched to a gene: 3. The CDR3 region is CSALGGEQYF. CDR3 DNA sequence: TGCAGTGCCCTCGGGGGGGAGCAGTACTTC.

This clonotype appeared many times. The V and J genes are TRBV12-3 or TRBV12-4 and TRBJ2-4; D call uncertain. Trimming stripped 0 bases from V and 3 bases from J, with 6 bases between. This CDR3 spans 14 amino acids. The CDR3, as DNA: TGTGCCAGCAGTTTAGCTGGAGTCAAAAACATTCAGTACTTC. The encoded protein is CASSLAGVKNIQYF.

This sequence joins TRBV20-1 and TRBJ1-2; TRBD1 might be the D (5 bases). In germline, CDR1 is DFQATT, CDR2 SNEGSKA (reference sequence). This CDR3 is built from 11 residues. V was shortened by 3 bases and J by 8 bases, with 10 bases between the two germline ends. The CDR3 reads CSARSTGGYTF. In nucleotides, the CDR3 is TGCAGTGCTAGGAGTACAGGCGGCTACACCTTC.

The chain links TRBV6-2 or TRBV6-3 to TRBJ1-5; D call uncertain. In germline, CDR1 is MNHEY, CDR2 SVGEGT. CDR3 length equals 14 residues. With 3 bases removed from V and 5 bases from J, the gap between germline ends came to 11 bases. The CDR3 DNA reads as TGTGCCAGCAGTTATGAACAGAACTATCAGCCCCAGCATTTT. Encoded protein: CASSYEQNYQPQHF.

There are a few counts of this clonotype. The chain has TRBV18 and TRBJ2-1; D assignment may be TRBD1 or TRBD2 (6 bases each). Germline V gene sequence: CDR1 KGHSH, CDR2 LQKENI. The CDR3 is 15 residues long. Trimming removed 3 bases at V and 5 bases at J, with 14 bases between. The CDR3 reads CASSPSQGRHNEQFF. In DNA form, the CDR3 reads TGTGCCAGCTCACCTTCCCAGGGGAGGCACAATGAGCAGTTCTTC.